The 8 T cell receptor beta chains listed next were all sequenced from one sample in a study of PD-1 blockade in classical Hodgkin lymphoma. Described time point: cycle 4 day 1 (C4D1), after 6 weeks of nivolumab. Each patient experienced a relapse that followed autologous stem cell transplantation, and brentuximab vedotin exposure varied. TCRdb's copy holds only in-frame clones and misses some; the assay was immunoSEQ multiplex PCR. The repertoire includes about 7,900 clones, around 78% of them detected once, and about 45% sits in the top ten. The sample was peripheral blood mononuclear cells (PBMCs), taken before the fourth cycle of nivolumab. Every receptor here comes from a human donor with classical Hodgkin lymphoma.

The rearrangement uses TRBV19 and TRBJ1-5; TRBD1 might be the D (6 bases). CDR1 and CDR2 from the germline V gene are LNHDA and SQIVND (reference sequence). The germline V and J ends were trimmed by 10 bases and 4 bases, with 14 bases remaining between them. The CDR3 contains 13 residues. CDR3 protein: CATDSRGNQPQHF. CDR3 nucleotides: TGTGCCACCGATTCCAGGGGAAATCAGCCCCAGCATTTT.

The rearrangement links TRBV4-1 to TRBJ2-5; 7 positions agree with TRBD2. Germline V gene data show CDR1 as MGHRA and CDR2 as YSYEKL. The CDR3 loop spans 15 amino acids. The V gene end was trimmed by 5 bases and the J gene end by 4 bases; junction bases not matched to a gene: 10. CDR3 bases: TGCGCCAGCAGCTCACGGGACTACCCTCGAGAGACCCAGTACTTC. Translating it yields CASSSRDYPRETQYF.

This chain links TRBV4-1 with TRBJ2-3; 7 bases are shared with TRBD2. This CDR3 comprises 18 residues. Germline V gene data show CDR1 as MGHRA and CDR2 as YSYEKL. V shed 0 bases, J shed 1 base, and the junction held 10 bases outside the gene matches. CDR3 nucleotides: TGCGCCAGCAGCCAAGATTCGGCTAGCGGCTGGGGCACAGATACGCAGTATTTT. Its protein product is CASSQDSASGWGTDTQYF.

This rearrangement joins TRBV25-1 to TRBJ1-5, with a possible D match to TRBD1 (5 bases). Germline V lookup: CDR1 MGHDK, CDR2 SYGVNS. V was clipped by 6 bases and J by 1 base, with 13 bases between them. The CDR3 runs 15 residues. CDR3 sequence: CASSPGAWSNQPQHF. In DNA form, the CDR3 reads TGTGCCAGCAGCCCCGGGGCTTGGAGCAATCAGCCCCAGCATTTT.

The chain links TRBV15 to TRBJ2-5; D gene unclear. Judging by the DNA end, TRBJ2-7 fits better; the J call may be wrong. The CDR3 has 14 amino acids. The V gene's germline CDR1 is LNHNV and CDR2 YYDKDF (reference sequence). CDR3 nucleotides: TGTGCCACCAGCCATCCCGGTTTGACCTACGAGCAGTACTTC. Its translation: CATSHPGLTYEQYF.

The gene calls are TRBV30 and TRBJ1-6, with D perhaps matching TRBD1 (5 bases). Germline values: CDR1 GTSNPN, CDR2 SVGIG (reference sequence). The CDR3 runs 14 residues. V gave up 0 bases and J gave up 9 bases, with 12 bases separating them. In DNA form, the CDR3 reads TGTGCCTGGAGTGTGGCAGGGTCGGCTTCACCCCTCCACTTT. Amino acid sequence: CAWSVAGSASPLHF.

The chain has TRBV29-1 and TRBJ1-2, with D possibly being TRBD1 (5 bases). Deletions cut 4 bases from V and 1 base from J, with 7 bases between. Germline V lookup: CDR1 SQVTM, CDR2 ANQGSEA. This CDR3 contains 12 residues. The CDR3 spells CSVVGGNYGYTF. Here the CDR3 DNA reads TGCAGCGTTGTTGGGGGTAACTATGGCTACACCTTC.

In its sample, this clone was seen a few times. The rearrangement links TRBV18 to TRBJ2-2, with 10 bases aligning to TRBD1. CDR3 length: 18 residues. Germline CDR1 is KGHSH and CDR2 is LQKENI. Trimming removed 4 bases from V and 4 bases from J; junction bases left unmatched: 12. Written as DNA, the CDR3 is TGTGCCAGCTCACTCAGCCAGGGACAGGGGTCTGTCACCGGGGAGCTGTTTTTT. Translating it yields CASSLSQGQGSVTGELFF.